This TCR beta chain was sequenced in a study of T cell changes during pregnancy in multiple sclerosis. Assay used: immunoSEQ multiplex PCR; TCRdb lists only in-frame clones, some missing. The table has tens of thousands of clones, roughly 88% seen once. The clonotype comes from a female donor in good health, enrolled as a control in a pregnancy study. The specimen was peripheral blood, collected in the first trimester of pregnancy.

The CDR3 sequence is CASSEAQDYEQYF. The CDR3 DNA is TGTGCCAGCAGTGAAGCTCAGGACTACGAGCAGTACTTC. The chain combines TRBV6-1 with TRBJ2-7, with no clear D. This CDR3 spans 13 amino acids. V was trimmed by 0 bases and J by 3 bases, leaving 6 bases between them. Germline CDR1 and CDR2: MNHNS and SASEGT.